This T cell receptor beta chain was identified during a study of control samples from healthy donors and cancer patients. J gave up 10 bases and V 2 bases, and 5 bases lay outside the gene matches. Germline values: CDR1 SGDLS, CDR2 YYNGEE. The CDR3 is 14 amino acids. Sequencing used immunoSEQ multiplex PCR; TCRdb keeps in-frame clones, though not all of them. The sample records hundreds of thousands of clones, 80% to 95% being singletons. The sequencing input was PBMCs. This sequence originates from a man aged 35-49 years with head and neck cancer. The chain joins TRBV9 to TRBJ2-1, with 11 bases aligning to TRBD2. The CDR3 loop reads CASSVVAGGREQFF. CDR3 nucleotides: TGTGCCAGCAGCGTGGTAGCGGGAGGGAGGGAGCAGTTCTTC.